Listed below are T cell receptor beta chains from one sample, sequenced in a study of T cells expressing NK-cell markers. TCRdb reworked the 5' RACE reads into one entry per CDR3 protein, no DNA. The sample includes about 460,000 distinct CDR3 sequences. Sequencing was carried out using blood T cells: a sorted CD56 or NKG2C T cell subset, CD4+ or CD8+ T cells, or bulk PBMC T cells (not recorded which). The source is a woman in her forties or fifties in good health. Each CDR3 is given with its conserved first and last residue.

>TRBV6-1|TRBJ2-3
CASSGLAVQSTQYF
>TRBV7-3|TRBJ2-7
CASSLSGQGSYEQYF
>TRBV12-3/TRBV12-4|TRBJ1-1
CASSHGSFMNTEAFF
>TRBV2|TRBJ2-7
CAGRASGSSYEQYF
>TRBV3-1|TRBJ2-2
CASRVEGAGELFF
>TRBV9|TRBJ2-3
CASSVAAGGSSTDTQYF
>TRBV5-5|TRBJ2-5
CASSSSGRSVGETQYF
>TRBV7-3|TRBJ2-1
CASSLAPGTAGTQRQFF
>TRBV4-1|TRBJ1-1
CASSQELTRGNTEAFF
>TRBV20-1|TRBJ1-5
CSARGGGNSNQPQHF
>TRBV20-1|TRBJ2-3
CSVEARLMGTDTQYF
>TRBV10-3|TRBJ2-1
CAIMSGLAGNEQFF
>TRBV7-2|TRBJ2-4
CASSLRPRQGRNIQYF
>TRBV12-3/TRBV12-4|TRBJ1-1
CASSPGEATEAFF
>TRBV24-1|TRBJ2-2
CATSDSPPIRTGELFF
>TRBV24-1|TRBJ2-1
CATSDPPMDEQFF
>TRBV11-2|TRBJ1-4
CASSAWEENEKLFF
>TRBV6-6|TRBJ2-3
CATRGPTDTQYF
>TRBV12-3/TRBV12-4|TRBJ2-2
CASSRAAPSPGELFF
>TRBV25-1|TRBJ2-5
CASGARAGETQYF
>TRBV5-1|TRBJ2-7
CASSDGQGYEQYF
>TRBV10-2|TRBJ2-5
CASSESSGVGETQYF
>TRBV6-1|TRBJ1-2
CASRTPGQGKYGYTF
>TRBV12-3/TRBV12-4|TRBJ1-5
CASSPGTNSNQPQHF
>TRBV3-1|TRBJ2-2
CASSQTDTGELFF
>TRBV20-1|TRBJ2-1
CSAKSSTSSGSYNEQFF
>TRBV4-1|TRBJ1-1
CASSQVWGGTEAFF
>TRBV5-1|TRBJ1-1
CASSAYGRTLEAFF
>TRBV29-1|TRBJ2-4
CSVAGSNIQYF
>TRBV15|TRBJ2-3
CATSREGRSSADTQYF
>TRBV10-2|TRBJ1-2
CASIGRRGAGYGYTF
>TRBV15|TRBJ2-5
CATSRAPSGRGETQYF
>TRBV14|TRBJ2-1
CASSQVKGLNEQFF
>TRBV5-5|TRBJ1-4
CASSLRDSLSGEKLFF
>TRBV9|TRBJ2-2
CASSVGGLAGLRVTGELFF
>TRBV7-8|TRBJ1-1
CASNPRQGNTEAFF
>TRBV20-1|TRBJ1-1
CSVSNRGITEAFF
>TRBV19|TRBJ2-1
CATTALNEQFF
>TRBV25-1|TRBJ2-7
CASRGQGLVRYEQYF
>TRBV29-1|TRBJ2-2
CSVDTGVGGELFF
>TRBV12-5|TRBJ1-5
CASGPQGAEPQHF
>TRBV5-6|TRBJ1-5
CASSFAGGQPQHF
>TRBV5-6|TRBJ1-5
CASSGGGTDYQPQHF
>TRBV25-1|TRBJ1-3
CASSVQGRPGNTIYF
>TRBV4-1|TRBJ2-1
CASSQELAGGSNEQFF
>TRBV12-3/TRBV12-4|TRBJ1-2
CASSLNNQNYGYTF
>TRBV5-1|TRBJ1-3
CASGSRDSHSGNTIYF